The clone carrying this T cell receptor (beta chain) came up many times. Its antigen is unknown. This entry belongs to a study of CD8+CD57+ T cells in acquired aplastic anemia. With 0 bases clipped from V and 0 bases from J, the junction kept 5 bases outside the gene matches. Germline CDR1 reads LGHNA; CDR2 reads YSLEER. CDR3 length: 16 residues. Study-level points and caveats: Between patients and controls, around 30 CD8+ CDR3 sequences were found in common. CD8+ Simpson's diversity showed no significant patient-control difference.

Patients picked for sequencing had shown CD8+CD57+ cell expansion detected by flow cytometry. No therapy was given to patients before blood sampling. Profiling that covered TCR beta VDJ and CDR3 relied on genomic DNA as its template. From the reads, TCRdb called clonotypes with MiXCR, one entry per CDR3 protein. Among 120,000 or so distinct CDR3 sequences listed, 45% to 60% were seen once. The TCR was taken from a human donor with aplastic anemia. J is TRBJ2-7 and V is TRBV4-3; 7 bases are a match to TRBD2. The sequenced material came from sorted CD4+, CD8+, or CD8+CD57+ T cells (not recorded which) from PBMCs. CDR3 bases: TGCGCCAGCAGCCAAGATCGGGGGGAGAGCTCCTACGAGCAGTACTTC. It is translated as CASSQDRGESSYEQYF.